One sample yielded the 20 T cell receptor beta chains listed below, sequenced in a study of cytomegalovirus exposure and HLA in healthy donors. A multiplex PCR was run with 60 Vbeta primers and 13 Jbeta primers. Generated by immunoSEQ multiplex PCR, the TCRdb table keeps only in-frame clones and is missing some. The repertoire has roughly 80,000 clones, about 60% of them found once; the top ten carry around 6%. Material for sequencing was PBMCs. The receptor set was obtained from a man in his thirties or forties in good health and CMV-seropositive.

This sequence joins TRBV5-6 and TRBJ2-5; TRBD1 agrees at 7 bases. The CDR3 runs 14 residues. With 3 bases clipped from V and 4 bases from J, the junction kept 6 bases outside the gene matches. CDR1 is SGHDT and CDR2 is YYEEEE in the germline V gene. CDR3 sequence (DNA): TGTGCCAGCAGCTCCACAGGGGCCCCAGAGACCCAGTACTTC. It specifies CASSSTGAPETQYF.

This clone was counted only a few times. The chain links TRBV7-9 to TRBJ1-3, with D perhaps TRBD1 (6 bases). Germline lookup yields CDR1 SEHNR and CDR2 FQNEAQ (reference sequence). CDR3 length equals 15 residues. Deletions cut 5 bases from V and 0 bases from J, with 11 bases between. The CDR3 loop reads CASSMDRPSGNTIYF. CDR3 DNA: TGTGCCAGCAGCATGGACAGACCCTCTGGAAACACCATATATTTT.

The genes are TRBV29-1 and TRBJ2-1; a weak D match, TRBD2 (6 bases). The CDR3 has 15 residues. CDR1 is SQVTM and CDR2 is ANQGSEA in the germline V gene. V was clipped by 4 bases and J by 0 bases, with 13 bases between them. The CDR3 sequence: CSVGRRDTSYNEQFF. CDR3 sequence (DNA): TGCAGCGTTGGCAGGCGGGATACCTCCTACAATGAGCAGTTCTTC.

The chain recombines TRBV19 with TRBJ1-3; D is unresolved. The V gene's germline CDR1 is LNHDA and CDR2 SQIVND (reference sequence). V was cut by 9 bases and J by 0 bases, with 9 bases left in between. The CDR3 is 13 amino acids. CDR3 sequence reads: CASSIGSGNTIYF. As DNA, the CDR3 is TGTGCCAGCTCAATCGGCTCTGGAAACACCATATATTTT.

The CDR3 loop is CASSPLDYQETQYF. The CDR3 DNA sequence: TGTGCCAGCAGCCCACTAGACTACCAAGAGACCCAGTACTTC. The rearrangement uses TRBV11-2 and TRBJ2-5; weak D call: TRBD2 (5 bases). The CDR3 has 14 amino acids. Trimming took off 5 bases at V and 0 bases at J, with 10 bases between the two ends. CDR1 is SGHAT, CDR2 FQNNGV, per germline.

The rearrangement links TRBV28 to TRBJ2-4; no firm D call. Trimming cost V 5 bases and J 6 bases, with 5 bases left between them. The CDR3 length is 11 residues. Germline CDR1 is MDHEN and CDR2 is SYDVKM. The CDR3 loop reads CASSTGNIQYF. CDR3 sequence (DNA): TGTGCCAGCAGTACCGGAAACATTCAGTACTTC.

This clone has just one count. In DNA form, the CDR3 reads TGTGCCAGTAGTATTTTGGACAGGAGCAGCAATCAGCCCCAGCATTTT. This encodes CASSILDRSSNQPQHF. The chain has TRBV19 and TRBJ1-5; 7 nucleotides agree with TRBD1. In germline, CDR1 is LNHDA, CDR2 SQIVND (reference sequence). This CDR3 is built from 16 residues. The V gene end was trimmed by 3 bases and the J gene end by 1 base; junction bases not matched to a gene: 6.

This chain links TRBV10-3 with TRBJ2-7, with TRBD2 as a possible D gene (7 bases). V was trimmed by 8 bases and J by 2 bases, leaving 16 bases between them. Germline values: CDR1 ENHRY, CDR2 SYGVKD. CDR3 length: 14 residues. The CDR3 sequence: CAIGGAGDPYEQYF. CDR3 coding DNA: TGTGCCATCGGGGGGGCAGGGGACCCCTACGAGCAGTACTTC.

This clone was observed a handful of times. In DNA form, the CDR3 reads TGTGCCAGCACCGGTGGAGCCCGCCCACAAGAGACCCAGTACTTC. Translating it yields CASTGGARPQETQYF. The chain joins TRBV7-6 to TRBJ2-5, with unresolved D. The V and J ends lost 7 bases and 2 bases respectively, with 17 bases between them. Per germline, CDR1 SGHVS and CDR2 FNYEAQ. CDR3 length: 15 residues.

This clone was counted between two and nine times. The chain is built from TRBV27 and TRBJ2-5, with TRBD2 as a possible D gene (6 bases). Germline V lookup: CDR1 MNHEY, CDR2 SMNVEV (reference sequence). There are 12 residues in the CDR3. Trimming shortened V by 7 bases and J by 7 bases, and 13 bases separated the two germline ends. The CDR3 here is CASMGLGGTQYF. DNA for the CDR3: TGTGCCAGCATGGGGTTGGGGGGGACCCAGTACTTC.

With regard to this clone: One end of the junction is discordant with germline, which a read error may explain. V usage is TRBV7-7 and J usage is TRBJ2-5; 8 bases align to TRBD2. This CDR3 is 15 amino acids long. Germline lookup yields CDR1 SSHAT and CDR2 FNYEAQ (reference sequence). DNA for the CDR3: TGTGCTAGCAGCTTAGGGGGACTAGACCAAGAGACCCAGTACTTC. Amino acids: CASSLGGLDQETQYF.

The V and J genes are TRBV4-3 and TRBJ2-1; D gene unclear. Germline V gives CDR1 LGHNA, CDR2 YSLEER. The CDR3 length is 15 residues. The V end was cut by 0 bases, the J end by 4 bases, with 10 bases between. The DNA for the CDR3 is TGCGCCAGCAGCCAAGATTGGCGGAATTACAATGAGCAGTTCTTC. This translates into CASSQDWRNYNEQFF.

This clone was detected a few times. The V and J genes are TRBV6-1 and TRBJ1-2; D uncertain. CDR1 and CDR2 (germline): MNHNS, SASEGT. The CDR3 is 13 residues long. The germline V and J ends were trimmed by 5 bases and 0 bases, with 7 bases remaining between them. CDR3 in DNA: TGTGCCAGCAGTCCGAGAGCTAACTATGGCTACACCTTC. Translated: CASSPRANYGYTF.

The rearrangement links TRBV15 to TRBJ2-7; 9 nucleotides match TRBD1. This CDR3 has 15 residues. Germline loops: CDR1 LNHNV, CDR2 YYDKDF (reference sequence). Losses at the gene ends were 0 bases for V and 6 bases for J; bases not matched to a gene: 6. The CDR3 loop reads CATSRDSGTGFEQYF. The CDR3 bases are TGTGCCACCAGCAGAGATTCCGGGACAGGGTTCGAGCAGTACTTC.

V is TRBV18 and J is TRBJ2-1; 13 nucleotides match TRBD2. The CDR3 is 18 residues long. Germline values: CDR1 KGHSH, CDR2 LQKENI. The ends lost 0 bases at V and 0 bases at J; junction bases unmatched: 2. The CDR3 sequence: CASSPPGLAGSSYNEQFF. The DNA of the CDR3 is TGTGCCAGCTCACCACCGGGACTAGCGGGGAGCTCCTACAATGAGCAGTTCTTC.

The chain couples TRBV28 to TRBJ1-2; the match to TRBD1 covers 8 bases. Per the germline V gene, CDR1 is MDHEN and CDR2 is SYDVKM. Trimming took 8 bases from V and 3 from J; bases not matched to a gene: 8. The CDR3 is made up of 14 amino acids. Written as DNA, the CDR3 is TGTGCCAGCTATGAATGGACAGGGTACTATGGCTACACCTTC. Its protein is CASYEWTGYYGYTF.

This chain joins TRBV23-1 and TRBJ1-3; D gene uncertain. TRBV23-1 belongs to the ORF category, with a function that is uncertain. V dropped 0 bases and J dropped 4 bases, with 10 bases sitting between them. CDR3 length: 15 amino acids. CDR3 DNA sequence: TGCGCCAGCAGTCAATCGGGCGCCTGGGGAAACACCATATATTTT. Its protein product is CASSQSGAWGNTIYF.

This chain links TRBV5-1 with TRBJ2-1, with 11 positions matching TRBD2. Trimming took 4 bases from V and 7 from J; bases not matched to a gene: 10. Per germline, CDR1 SGHRS and CDR2 YFSETQ. The CDR3 spans 16 residues. This CDR3 reads CASSPATSGGRNEQFF. For the CDR3, the DNA is TGCGCCAGCAGCCCGGCAACTAGCGGGGGACGGAATGAGCAGTTCTTC.

A few counts support this clone. This rearrangement joins TRBV19 to TRBJ2-2; 11 positions match TRBD2. V lost 8 bases and J lost 3; bases outside the gene matches: 5. The CDR3 contains 15 residues. Looked up from germline, CDR1 is LNHDA and CDR2 is SQIVND (reference sequence). The CDR3 region is CASEGLAVYTGELFF. The CDR3 bases are TGTGCCAGTGAGGGACTAGCGGTTTACACCGGGGAGCTGTTTTTT.

This clone appeared a few times. V usage is TRBV7-9 and J usage is TRBJ2-2, with 8 bases that match TRBD2. This CDR3 contains 14 residues. Losses at the gene ends were 4 bases for V and 4 bases for J; bases not matched to a gene: 2. The germline gives CDR1 SEHNR, CDR2 FQNEAQ (reference sequence). For the CDR3, the DNA is TGTGCCAGCAGCTGGGGGACTAGCACCGGGGAGCTGTTTTTT. Translated: CASSWGTSTGELFF.